Here is one TCR beta chain with its context. What it binds is unknown. PCR was performed using 60 Vbeta and 13 Jbeta primers. Sequencing was performed with immunoSEQ multiplex PCR; in TCRdb, only in-frame clones are kept and a portion is missing. The table has some 180,000 clones, roughly three quarters seen once. These data belong to a study of cytomegalovirus exposure and HLA in healthy donors. General study points: Presence/absence analyses assumed roughly uniform sequencing depth across donors, which may not hold. A missense DCLRE1C variant was associated with V- and J-gene trimming of TCR beta chains in a later analysis, and an independent cohort replicated the association. In a later analysis, common viral pathogens appeared linked to several of the most significant clusters.

Each of the donors was a healthy bone marrow donor. The sequenced sample consisted of PBMCs. This sequence was found in a woman younger than 45 in good health and CMV-seropositive.

The CDR3 region has the DNA TGCGCCAGCAGACGTGGAGTAGCGGGGGGACAAGAGACCCAGTACTTC. It codes for CASRRGVAGGQETQYF. The chain joins TRBV5-1 to TRBJ2-5, with TRBD2 matching over 10 bases. V gave up 5 bases and J gave up 2 bases; unmatched junction bases: 9. This CDR3 region has 16 residues. Germline assignment: CDR1 SGHRS and CDR2 YFSETQ.